The 9 T cell receptor beta chains in this list originate from one sample, sequenced in a study of blood T cell repertoires in COVID-19. Produced via immunoSEQ multiplex PCR; TCRdb's table is partial and in-frame only. This table holds more than 300,000 clones, roughly 86% found once. The sequenced sample was peripheral blood. The receptors derive from a woman in her 70s with COVID-19, enrolled during active disease.

The V call is TRBV18, the J call TRBJ1-2; 8 bases are shared with TRBD1. Germline CDR1 and CDR2: KGHSH and LQKENI. The V segment lost 5 bases and the J segment 7 bases; nucleotides outside the gene matches: 3. The CDR3 runs to 12 residues. CDR3 protein: CASSSDRGGYTF. In DNA form, the CDR3 reads TGTGCCAGCTCATCCGACAGGGGTGGCTACACCTTC.

V gene TRBV27 combines with J gene TRBJ2-1, with TRBD2 as a possible D gene (6 bases). V lost 2 bases, J lost 4 bases, and 12 bases lay in between. In germline, CDR1 is MNHEY, CDR2 SMNVEV (reference sequence). There are 15 residues in the CDR3. In nucleotides, the CDR3 is TGTGCCAGCAGTTTAGGGGACTTACCTTACAATGAGCAGTTCTTC. Its protein is CASSLGDLPYNEQFF.

The genes are TRBV19 and TRBJ1-3; the D is unclear. This CDR3 region has 16 residues. Trimming pared 3 bases from V and 0 bases from J, leaving 12 bases between. Germline V gene data show CDR1 as LNHDA and CDR2 as SQIVND (reference sequence). The CDR3 is CASSILNAGSGNTIYF. CDR3 in DNA: TGTGCCAGTAGTATCTTGAATGCGGGCTCTGGAAACACCATATATTTT.

V usage is TRBV7-2 and J usage is TRBJ1-3, with D uncertain. The CDR3 is made up of 16 amino acids. V was pared by 0 bases and J by 0 bases, with 9 bases between. Germline V gives CDR1 SGHTA, CDR2 FQGNSA. CDR3 residues: CASSLATRISGNTIYF. In DNA form, the CDR3 reads TGTGCCAGCAGCTTAGCGACTCGGATCTCTGGAAACACCATATATTTT.

Only one count was recorded for this clone. V and J are TRBV14 and TRBJ2-1; tentative D call: TRBD2 (6 bases). CDR3 length equals 18 residues. V lost 2 bases and J lost 2, with 19 bases in between. CDR1 is SGHDN, CDR2 FVKESK, per germline. CDR3 nucleotides: TGTGCCAGCAGCCAACTCTATAAAGGAGTAGCGGCCTACAATGAGCAGTTCTTC. Translated, it gives CASSQLYKGVAAYNEQFF.

CDR3: CATSGDQGGNIQYF. The CDR3 region has the DNA TGTGCCACCAGTGGTGACCAGGGGGGAAACATTCAGTACTTC. The chain couples TRBV24-1 to TRBJ2-4; possible D gene TRBD1, 7 bases. V lost 5 bases to trimming and J lost 6 bases, with 13 bases between them. In germline, CDR1 is KGHDR, CDR2 SFDVKD. The CDR3 has 14 residues.

This clone was seen more than once but under ten times. The chain carries TRBV11-2 and TRBJ2-7; 8 bases are a match to TRBD2. Losses at the gene ends were 1 base for V and 3 bases for J; bases not matched to a gene: 2. Germline CDR1 reads SGHAT; CDR2 reads FQNNGV. The CDR3 consists of 14 residues. Written as DNA, the CDR3 is TGTGCCAGCAGCTTAGGCGGGGGGATCTACGAGCAGTACTTC. This codes for CASSLGGGIYEQYF. Filled out from reference TRBV11-2 and TRBJ2-7, the complete variable domain reads EAGVAQSPRYKIIEKRQSVAFWCNPISGHATLYWYQQILGQGPKLLIQFQNNGVVDDSQLPKDRFSAERLKGVDSTLKIQPAKLEDSAVYLCASSLGGGIYEQYFGPGTRLTVT.

The CDR3 here is CASSRTQGVSYGYTF. The DNA for the CDR3 is TGTGCCAGCAGCCGAACACAGGGGGTGAGCTATGGCTACACCTTC. The V and J genes are TRBV14 and TRBJ1-2, with 8 bases identical to TRBD1. The CDR3 totals 15 residues. Germline V gene lookup returns CDR1 SGHDN and CDR2 FVKESK. V shed 4 bases and J 4 bases; nucleotides not matched to a gene: 8.

This chain links TRBV2 with TRBJ2-7; 11 positions agree with TRBD1. V gave up 3 bases and J gave up 1 base; unmatched junction bases: 2. Germline assignment: CDR1 SNHLY and CDR2 FYNNEI. The length of the CDR3 is 15 residues. The CDR3: CASSEDRGLSYEQYF. The CDR3 region has the DNA TGTGCCAGCAGTGAGGACAGGGGGCTGTCCTACGAGCAGTACTTC.